This T cell receptor beta chain was retrieved from a study of response to subunit inactivated influenza vaccine. The study, taken as a whole, reports: The authors suggested that every seasonal influenza vaccination recruits few new T cells.

Many counts were recorded for this clonotype. The target antigen is unknown. V was trimmed by 4 bases and J by 2 bases, leaving 15 bases between them. Germline V gene data show CDR1 as MNHEY and CDR2 as SMNVEV (reference sequence). CDR3 size: 16 residues. TCRdb fed the RT-PCR reads into MiXCR, producing one record per CDR3 protein. The data hold 450,000 to 600,000 distinct CDR3 sequences, with around 8% observed a single time. This TCR came from a man aged 45 to 70 who received an inactivated influenza vaccine. The sample in question was PBMCs from blood, obtained around 25 months after vaccination. This rearrangement joins TRBV27 to TRBJ2-1; D remains ambiguous. The DNA for the CDR3 is TGTGCCAGCAGTTCACGAGCGTCAGGCCCCTACAATGAGCAGTTCTTC. Encoded protein: CASSSRASGPYNEQFF.